This T cell receptor (beta chain) was identified in a study of T cells in Graves' hyperthyroidism and ophthalmopathy. Uncontrolled infection, other autoimmune disease, pregnancy and lactation each barred patients from inclusion. CDR1 is DFQATT, CDR2 SNEGSKA, per germline (reference sequence). This CDR3 has 15 amino acids. Between the trimmed V and J ends, which lost 2 bases and 7 bases, there was a span of 18 bases. Regions amplified from RNA transcripts were the TCR beta CDR3 regions. Initially, a first-round RT-PCR of the TCR CDR3 employed the HTBI primer set. TCRdb redid the calling of the multiplex PCR reads with MiXCR, one entry per CDR3 protein. The table shows around 540,000 distinct CDR3 sequences, with around 45% occurring only once.

Sequencing was carried out using peripheral blood or thyroid tissue (not recorded which). The TCR sequence derives from a woman aged 18-29 years with Graves' hyperthyroidism. The chain links TRBV20-1 to TRBJ1-5; tentative D call: TRBD1 (6 bases). The CDR3 loop reads CSARIGQWPRQPQHF. DNA for the CDR3: TGCAGTGCTAGAATAGGACAGTGGCCGAGACAGCCCCAGCATTTT.